This paragraph reports one T cell receptor (beta chain). The sample originates from a study of blood T cell repertoires in COVID-19. In the study overall: Sources were T cells, B-cell-depleted T cells, or PBMCs; the material itself was cDNA or gDNA.

This CDR3 spans 14 amino acids. J gave up 2 bases and V 5 bases, and 5 bases lay outside the gene matches. CDR1 SGHTA and CDR2 FQGNSA come from the germline V gene. The protocol was immunoSEQ multiplex PCR, while the TCRdb copy is restricted to in-frame clones and leaves out a portion. The table lists 50,000 to 55,000 clones, just under 90% of them singletons, with approximately 3.8% in the top ten. V is TRBV7-2 and J is TRBJ2-7; TRBD2 agrees at 8 bases. Sequencing was carried out using peripheral blood. The clonotype was recovered from a man aged 50-59 years with acute or convalescent COVID-19. In nucleotides, the CDR3 is TGTGCCAGCAGCCTCCGAGCGGGAGCCTACGAGCAGTACTTC. Amino acid sequence: CASSLRAGAYEQYF.